This TCR beta chain came from a study of T-cell reconstitution after alpha-beta-depleted transplantation in children. Preparation of the TCRbeta library used unique molecular identifiers. Each CDR3 protein is one row after TCRdb ran MiXCR on the PCR reads. The table lists some 520,000 distinct CDR3 sequences, over 25% of them singletons. The CDR3 has 12 amino acids. Trimming took 6 bases from V and 13 from J, leaving 15 bases between them. This clonotype has a handful of counts. The rearrangement uses TRBV12-3 or TRBV12-4 and TRBJ1-4; tentative D call: TRBD1 (5 bases). The sample in question was PBMCs from the stem cell graft donor, obtained from the stem cell graft. The TCR sequence derives from a human donor who donated a stem cell graft to a child with aplastic anemia. In DNA form, the CDR3 reads TGTGCCAGCAGCCGGGGAAGGGGAAGACTGTTTTTT. Translated, it gives CASSRGRGRLFF.